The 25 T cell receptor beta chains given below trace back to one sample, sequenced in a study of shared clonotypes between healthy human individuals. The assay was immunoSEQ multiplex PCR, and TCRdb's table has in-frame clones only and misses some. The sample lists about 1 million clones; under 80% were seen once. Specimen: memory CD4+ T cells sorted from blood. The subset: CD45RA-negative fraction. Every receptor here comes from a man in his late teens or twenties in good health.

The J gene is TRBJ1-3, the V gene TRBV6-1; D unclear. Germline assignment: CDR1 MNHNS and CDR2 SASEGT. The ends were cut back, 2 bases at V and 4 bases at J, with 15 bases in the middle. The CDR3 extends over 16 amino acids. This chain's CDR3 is CASSESGVHSGNTIYF. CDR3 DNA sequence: TGTGCCAGCAGTGAAAGCGGGGTCCACTCGGGAAACACCATATATTTT.

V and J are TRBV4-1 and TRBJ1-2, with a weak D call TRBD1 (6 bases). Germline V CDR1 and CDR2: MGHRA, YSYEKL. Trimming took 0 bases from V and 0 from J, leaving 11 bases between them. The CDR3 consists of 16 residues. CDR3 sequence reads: CASSQEGAGANYGYTF. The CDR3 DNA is TGCGCCAGCAGCCAAGAGGGGGCAGGGGCTAACTATGGCTACACCTTC.

The CDR3: CASSPVDSREQYF. The DNA of the CDR3 is TGTGCCAGCTCACCTGTGGACAGTCGTGAGCAGTACTTC. The chain links TRBV18 to TRBJ2-7; D perhaps matches TRBD1 (6 bases). The CDR3 contains 13 residues. Germline V CDR1 and CDR2: KGHSH, LQKENI. The V end lost 3 bases, the J end lost 7 bases, and 13 bases lay between the germline ends.

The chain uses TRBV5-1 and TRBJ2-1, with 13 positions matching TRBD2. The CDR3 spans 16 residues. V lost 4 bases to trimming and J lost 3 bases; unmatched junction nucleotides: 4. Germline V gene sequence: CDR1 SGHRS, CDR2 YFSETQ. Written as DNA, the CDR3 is TGCGCCAGCAGCCCTGGGACTAGCGGGGACTACAATGAGCAGTTCTTC. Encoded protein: CASSPGTSGDYNEQFF.

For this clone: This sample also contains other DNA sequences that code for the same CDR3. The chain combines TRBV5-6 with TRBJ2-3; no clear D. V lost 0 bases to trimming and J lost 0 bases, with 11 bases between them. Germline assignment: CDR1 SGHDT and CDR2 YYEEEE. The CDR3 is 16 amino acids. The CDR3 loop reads CASSLVSRKSTDTQYF. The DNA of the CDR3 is TGTGCCAGCAGCTTGGTATCACGGAAAAGCACAGATACGCAGTATTTT.

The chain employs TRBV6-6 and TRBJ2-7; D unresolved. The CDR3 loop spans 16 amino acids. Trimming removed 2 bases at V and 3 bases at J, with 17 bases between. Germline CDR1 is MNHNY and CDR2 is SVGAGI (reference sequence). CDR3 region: CASSYGPPTPSYEQYF. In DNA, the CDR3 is TGTGCCAGCAGTTACGGTCCCCCCACGCCCAGCTACGAGCAGTACTTC.

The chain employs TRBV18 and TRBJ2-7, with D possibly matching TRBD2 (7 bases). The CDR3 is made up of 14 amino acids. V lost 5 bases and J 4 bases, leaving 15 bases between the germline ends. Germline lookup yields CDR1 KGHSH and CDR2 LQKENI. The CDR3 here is CASSTGRGGYEQYF. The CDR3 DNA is TGTGCCAGCTCAACAGGGAGGGGTGGTTACGAGCAGTACTTC.

DNA for the CDR3: TGTGCCAGCAGCCTTACGTCCGGGACAGGGTTCCACGAGCAGTACTTC. This sequence encodes CASSLTSGTGFHEQYF. The V gene is TRBV7-2, the J gene TRBJ2-7, with 9 bases that match TRBD1. Per the germline V gene, CDR1 is SGHTA and CDR2 is FQGNSA. The ends lost 5 bases at V and 5 bases at J; junction bases unmatched: 13. This CDR3 region has 16 residues.

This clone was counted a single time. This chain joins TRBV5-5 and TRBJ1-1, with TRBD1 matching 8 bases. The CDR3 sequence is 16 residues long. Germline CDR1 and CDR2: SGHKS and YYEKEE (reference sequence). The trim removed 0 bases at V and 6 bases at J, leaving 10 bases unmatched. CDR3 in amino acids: CASSLEITGGRAEAFF. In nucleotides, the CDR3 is TGTGCCAGCAGCTTGGAGATTACAGGGGGGAGAGCTGAAGCTTTCTTT. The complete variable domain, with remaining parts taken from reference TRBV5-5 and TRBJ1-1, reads DAGVTQSPTHLIKTRGQQVTLRCSPISGHKSVSWYQQVLGQGPQFIFQYYEKEERGRGNFPDRFSARQFPNYSSELNVNALLLGDSALYLCASSLEITGGRAEAFFGQGTRLTVV.

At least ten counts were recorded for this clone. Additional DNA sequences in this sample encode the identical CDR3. The CDR3 sequence: CSVRFLSANYGYTF. As DNA, the CDR3 is TGCAGCGTTCGTTTTCTCTCCGCTAACTATGGCTACACCTTC. This chain joins TRBV29-1 and TRBJ1-2; D uncertain. Trimming stripped 5 bases from V and 0 bases from J, with 13 bases between. Per germline, CDR1 SQVTM and CDR2 ANQGSEA. This CDR3 contains 14 residues.

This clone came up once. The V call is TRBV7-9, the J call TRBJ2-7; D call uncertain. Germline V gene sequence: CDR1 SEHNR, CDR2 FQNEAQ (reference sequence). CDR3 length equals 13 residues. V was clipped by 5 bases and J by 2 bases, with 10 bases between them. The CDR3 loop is CASSPLGPYEQYF. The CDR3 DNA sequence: TGTGCCAGCAGCCCATTAGGGCCCTACGAGCAGTACTTC.

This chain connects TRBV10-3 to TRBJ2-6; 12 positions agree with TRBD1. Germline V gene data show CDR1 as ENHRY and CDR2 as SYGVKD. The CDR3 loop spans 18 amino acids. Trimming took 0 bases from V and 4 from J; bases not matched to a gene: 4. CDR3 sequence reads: CAISESGQGAEGANVLTF. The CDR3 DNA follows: TGTGCCATCAGTGAGTCGGGACAGGGGGCTGAAGGGGCCAACGTCCTGACTTTC.

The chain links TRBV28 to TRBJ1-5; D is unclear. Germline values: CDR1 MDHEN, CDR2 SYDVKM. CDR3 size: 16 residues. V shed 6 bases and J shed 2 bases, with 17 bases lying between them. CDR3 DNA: TGTGCCAGCAGACTGGACGTTACTTTGGGCAATCAGCCCCAGCATTTT. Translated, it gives CASRLDVTLGNQPQHF.

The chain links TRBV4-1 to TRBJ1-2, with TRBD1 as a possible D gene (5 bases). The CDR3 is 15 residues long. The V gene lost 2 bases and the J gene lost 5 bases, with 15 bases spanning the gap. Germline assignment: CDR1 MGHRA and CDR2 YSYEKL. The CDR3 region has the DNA TGCGCCAGCAGCCAATCCCGAGACAGCCTATATGGCTACACCTTC. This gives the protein CASSQSRDSLYGYTF.

CDR3 sequence (DNA): TGCGCCAGCAGCGTAGACAGGGCCGGGGGGGCCAACGTCCTGACTTTC. Translated: CASSVDRAGGANVLTF. This chain connects TRBV5-1 to TRBJ2-6, with 7 bases fitting TRBD1. CDR1 and CDR2 from the germline V gene are SGHRS and YFSETQ. The CDR3 spans 16 residues. The J segment lost 4 bases and the V segment lost 4 bases, leaving 8 bases of the junction unmatched.

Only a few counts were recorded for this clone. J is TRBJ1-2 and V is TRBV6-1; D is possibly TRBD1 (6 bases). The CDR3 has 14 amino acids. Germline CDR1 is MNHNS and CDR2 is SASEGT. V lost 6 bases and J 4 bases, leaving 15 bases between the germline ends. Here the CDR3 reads CASRSRGSAYGYTF. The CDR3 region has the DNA TGTGCCAGCAGGTCCAGGGGATCGGCCTATGGCTACACCTTC.

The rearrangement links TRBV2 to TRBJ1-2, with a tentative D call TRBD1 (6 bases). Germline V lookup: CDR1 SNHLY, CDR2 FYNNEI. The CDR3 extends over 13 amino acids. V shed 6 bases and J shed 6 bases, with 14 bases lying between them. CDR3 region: CASRADSVNGYTF. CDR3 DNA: TGTGCCAGCAGGGCGGACAGCGTGAATGGCTACACCTTC.

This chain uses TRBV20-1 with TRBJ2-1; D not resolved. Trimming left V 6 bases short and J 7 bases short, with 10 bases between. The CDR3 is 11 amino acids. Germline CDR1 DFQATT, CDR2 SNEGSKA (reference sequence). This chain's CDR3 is CSALSRNEQFF. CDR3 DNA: TGCAGTGCCCTAAGCCGGAATGAGCAGTTCTTC.

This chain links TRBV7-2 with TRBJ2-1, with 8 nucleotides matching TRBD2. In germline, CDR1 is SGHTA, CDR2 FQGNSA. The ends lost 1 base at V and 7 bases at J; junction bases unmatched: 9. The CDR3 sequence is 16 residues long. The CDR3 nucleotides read TGTGCCAGCAGCTTAGTCTCGGGAGGGCCCGGAAATGAGCAGTTCTTC. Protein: CASSLVSGGPGNEQFF.

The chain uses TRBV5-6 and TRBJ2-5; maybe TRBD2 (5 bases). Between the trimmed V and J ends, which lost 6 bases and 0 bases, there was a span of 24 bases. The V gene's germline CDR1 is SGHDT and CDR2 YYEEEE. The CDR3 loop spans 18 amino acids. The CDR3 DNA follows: TGTGCCAGCACTATACTAGGACTGGCGCGGAGTTACCAAGAGACCCAGTACTTC. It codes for CASTILGLARSYQETQYF.

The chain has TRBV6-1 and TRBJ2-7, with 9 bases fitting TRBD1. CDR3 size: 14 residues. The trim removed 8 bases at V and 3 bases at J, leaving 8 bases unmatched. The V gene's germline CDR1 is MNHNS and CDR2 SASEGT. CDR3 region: CASFTTGGVYEQYF. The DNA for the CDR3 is TGTGCCAGCTTCACTACAGGGGGCGTCTACGAGCAGTACTTC.

The chain's CDR3 is CAWSPLDRNYGYTF. CDR3 nucleotide sequence: TGTGCCTGGAGTCCCCTCGACAGGAACTATGGCTACACCTTC. The chain links TRBV30 to TRBJ1-2; TRBD1 is a possible D gene (6 bases). Trimming removed 2 bases at V and 2 bases at J, with 12 bases between. From germline, CDR1 is GTSNPN and CDR2 SVGIG (reference sequence). CDR3 size: 14 residues.

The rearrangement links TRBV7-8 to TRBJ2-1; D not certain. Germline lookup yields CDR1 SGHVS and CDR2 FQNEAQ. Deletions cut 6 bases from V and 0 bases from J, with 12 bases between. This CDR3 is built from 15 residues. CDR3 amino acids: CASRSDQSSYNEQFF. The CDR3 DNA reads TGTGCCAGCAGGAGTGACCAAAGCTCCTACAATGAGCAGTTCTTC.

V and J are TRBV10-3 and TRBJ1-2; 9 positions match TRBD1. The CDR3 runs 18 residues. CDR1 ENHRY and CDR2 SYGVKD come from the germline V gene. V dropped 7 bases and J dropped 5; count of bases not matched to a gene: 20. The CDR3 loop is CAITQSGTGQQPGYGYTF. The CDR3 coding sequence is TGTGCCATCACCCAGTCCGGGACAGGGCAACAACCAGGGTATGGCTACACCTTC.

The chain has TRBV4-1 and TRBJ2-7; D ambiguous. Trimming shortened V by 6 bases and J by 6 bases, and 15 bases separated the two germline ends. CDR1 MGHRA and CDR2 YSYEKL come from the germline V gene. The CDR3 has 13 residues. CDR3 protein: CASRPIPLGEQYF. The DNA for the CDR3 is TGCGCCAGCAGACCGATTCCCCTTGGCGAGCAGTACTTC.